The 30 T cell receptor beta chains below come from one sample, sequenced in a study of T cell responses to AZD1222 COVID-19 vaccine. Assay: immunoSEQ multiplex PCR; the TCRdb copy retains only in-frame clones and omits some. This table holds around 150,000 clones, around 94% found once. The specimen comprised peripheral blood, sampled on day 0 of AZD1222 vaccination. The receptors derive from an adult in good health.

This rearrangement joins TRBV7-7 to TRBJ2-6, with 8 bases lining up with TRBD1. CDR1 is SSHAT, CDR2 FNYEAQ, per germline (reference sequence). The CDR3 runs to 16 residues. J lost 4 bases, V lost 5 bases, and 7 bases had no gene match. DNA of the CDR3: TGTGCCAGCAGCCCATTGACAGGGGACGGGGCCAACGTCCTGACTTTC. It is translated as CASSPLTGDGANVLTF.

The rearrangement links TRBV18 to TRBJ1-5, with TRBD1 matching over 7 bases. With V trimmed by 2 bases and J by 6 bases, 4 bases remained unmatched. Per the germline V gene, CDR1 is KGHSH and CDR2 is LQKENI. This CDR3 has 14 residues. The CDR3 reads CASSPANRGQPQHF. The CDR3, as DNA: TGTGCCAGCTCACCAGCGAACAGGGGTCAGCCCCAGCATTTT.

The chain is built from TRBV5-4 and TRBJ1-1, with D unclear. This CDR3 is 13 amino acids long. Germline loops: CDR1 SGHNT, CDR2 YYREEE (reference sequence). Trimming stripped 5 bases from V and 1 base from J, with 9 bases between. As DNA, the CDR3 is TGTGCCAGCAGTCCTGGGCCGAACACTGAAGCTTTCTTT. Translating it yields CASSPGPNTEAFF.

This rearrangement joins TRBV29-1 to TRBJ2-1; 7 bases agree with TRBD2. CDR3 length: 13 residues. Germline CDR1 and CDR2: SQVTM and ANQGSEA. V was clipped by 7 bases and J by 6 bases; unmatched bases: 9. CDR3 sequence (DNA): TGCAGCGCTTCACCCGGGAGGCTCAATGAGCAGTTCTTC. It yields the protein CSASPGRLNEQFF.

V usage is TRBV4-1 and J usage is TRBJ1-6; D gene uncertain. Trimming cost V 4 bases and J 10 bases, with 11 bases left between them. The CDR3 runs 13 residues. Germline V gene data show CDR1 as MGHRA and CDR2 as YSYEKL. Here the CDR3 reads CASSLQSNSPLHF. The CDR3 DNA sequence: TGCGCCAGCAGCCTTCAAAGCAACTCACCCCTCCACTTT.

This clone showed up just once. The rearrangement links TRBV3-1 (or the pseudogene TRBV3-2) to TRBJ1-4, with 8 bases that match TRBD1. The CDR3 runs 14 residues. CDR1 and CDR2 from the germline V gene are LGHDT and YNNKEL (reference sequence). J was trimmed by 7 bases and V by 5 bases; bases with no gene match: 6. The CDR3 DNA follows: TGTGCCAGCAGCGGACAGGGAAGGGGTGAAAAACTGTTTTTT. Its translation is CASSGQGRGEKLFF.

The CDR3 bases are TGTGCCAGCACCCTCCGGGGGGAGCTAGATGGGTACAATGAGCAGTTCTTC. It yields the protein CASTLRGELDGYNEQFF. The rearrangement joins TRBV28 to TRBJ2-1; 7 bases agree with TRBD2. Germline lookup yields CDR1 MDHEN and CDR2 SYDVKM. The CDR3 is 17 residues long. The junction had 16 bases not matched to a gene; V was cut back by 7 bases and J by 4 bases.

The chain couples TRBV5-4 to TRBJ2-1; D perhaps matches TRBD2 (6 bases). Germline V CDR1 and CDR2: SGHNT, YYREEE (reference sequence). V lost 2 bases and J 0 bases, leaving 15 bases between the germline ends. This CDR3 comprises 17 residues. The CDR3 coding sequence is TGTGCCAGCAGCTTCCGGGCCGGAGGGAGCTCCTACAATGAGCAGTTCTTC. Translated: CASSFRAGGSSYNEQFF.

This chain links TRBV18 with TRBJ1-1; 7 bases agree with TRBD1. Trimming cost V 1 base and J 6 bases; bases outside gene matches: 8. This CDR3 is built from 15 residues. Germline CDR1 is KGHSH and CDR2 is LQKENI. The CDR3 bases are TGTGCCAGCTCACCACGAGGAGAGGGGGCCGCTGAAGCTTTCTTT. Protein product: CASSPRGEGAAEAFF. The full variable domain, completed using reference TRBV18 and TRBJ1-1, is NAGVMQNPRHLVRRRGQEARLRCSPMKGHSHVYWYRQLPEEGLKFMVYLQKENIIDESGMPKERFSAEFPKEGPSILRIQQVVRGDSAAYFCASSPRGEGAAEAFFGQGTRLTVV.

The chain employs TRBV7-8 and TRBJ1-1; D perhaps matches TRBD1 (5 bases). The V end lost 6 bases, the J end lost 3 bases, and 11 bases lay between the germline ends. The CDR3 sequence is 13 residues long. Germline values: CDR1 SGHVS, CDR2 FQNEAQ. The CDR3 is CASSLTGDTEAFF. In DNA form, the CDR3 reads TGTGCCAGCAGTCTTACGGGGGACACTGAAGCTTTCTTT.

The chain joins TRBV27 to TRBJ1-1, with D perhaps TRBD1 (6 bases). This CDR3 has 13 amino acids. The V and J ends lost 4 bases and 1 base respectively, with 7 bases between them. Germline assignment: CDR1 MNHEY and CDR2 SMNVEV (reference sequence). CDR3 loop: CASSWGQNTEAFF. CDR3 bases: TGTGCCAGCAGTTGGGGACAGAACACTGAAGCTTTCTTT.

The genes are TRBV7-9 and TRBJ1-5; D is undetermined. Germline V CDR1 and CDR2: SEHNR, FQNEAQ (reference sequence). Trimming stripped 5 bases from V and 3 bases from J, with 14 bases between. This CDR3 is built from 15 residues. CDR3 nucleotides: TGTGCCAGCAGCGGCTCCCGGCAGGACAATCAGCCCCAGCATTTT. This translates into CASSGSRQDNQPQHF. Filled out from reference TRBV7-9 and TRBJ1-5, the complete variable domain reads DTGVSQNPRHKITKRGQNVTFRCDPISEHNRLYWYRQTLGQGPEFLTYFQNEAQLEKSRLLSDRFSAERPKGSFSTLEIQRTEQGDSAMYLCASSGSRQDNQPQHFGDGTRLSIL.

In DNA, the CDR3 is TGCGCCAGCGGCACTCTCTCCTACAATGAGCAGTTCTTC. Its protein product is CASGTLSYNEQFF. The chain is built from TRBV5-1 and TRBJ2-1, with no clear D. The CDR3 is 13 residues long. Germline V gives CDR1 SGHRS, CDR2 YFSETQ. V was shortened by 7 bases and J by 0 bases, with 8 bases between the two germline ends.

This clone came up once. The chain combines TRBV7-8 with TRBJ2-7, with unresolved D. Per germline, CDR1 SGHVS and CDR2 FQNEAQ. The CDR3 runs 11 residues. V was pared by 2 bases and J by 5 bases, with 4 bases between. DNA of the CDR3: TGTGCCAGCAGCTTAAAGGACGAGCAGTACTTC. It translates to CASSLKDEQYF.

This clone was counted a single time. CDR3 in amino acids: CASSQGRTDTQYF. The CDR3 DNA sequence: TGCGCCAGCAGCCAAGGGCGCACAGATACGCAGTATTTT. The chain uses TRBV4-1 and TRBJ2-3; D is unclear. V was shortened by 1 base and J by 1 base, with 3 bases between the two germline ends. CDR3 length: 13 residues. Germline CDR1 and CDR2: MGHRA and YSYEKL.

This chain joins TRBV19 and TRBJ2-5; no clear D gene. The CDR3 consists of 13 residues. Deletions cut 4 bases from V and 5 bases from J, with 11 bases between. The germline V gene encodes CDR1 LNHDA and CDR2 SQIVND (reference sequence). The CDR3 reads CASSTGRWETQYF. In DNA, the CDR3 is TGTGCCAGTAGTACAGGTCGGTGGGAGACCCAGTACTTC.

V and J are TRBV5-1 and TRBJ1-1, with D unresolved. CDR3 size: 12 residues. V was clipped by 4 bases and J by 2 bases, with 6 bases between them. Germline V CDR1 and CDR2: SGHRS, YFSETQ. This CDR3 is CASSRGNTEAFF. In DNA, the CDR3 is TGCGCCAGCAGCCGGGGAAACACTGAAGCTTTCTTT.

The V call is TRBV2, the J call TRBJ2-1; TRBD1 or TRBD2 may be the D gene (5 bases each). The germline CDR1 and CDR2 sequences are SNHLY and FYNNEI. The V and J ends lost 1 base and 9 bases respectively, with 7 bases between them. The CDR3 runs to 12 residues. The CDR3 is CASSEGGREQFF. CDR3 bases: TGTGCCAGCAGTGAAGGGGGACGTGAGCAGTTCTTC. Full variable domain (remainder filled in from reference TRBV2 and TRBJ2-1): EPEVTQTPSHQVTQMGQEVILRCVPISNHLYFYWYRQILGQKVEFLVSFYNNEISEKSEIFDDQFSVERPDGSNFTLKIRSTKLEDSAMYFCASSEGGREQFFGPGTRLTVL.

CDR3 DNA sequence: TGTGCCAGCAGCTTGGTAGAGGGAAGAACAGATACGCAGTATTTT. This sequence encodes CASSLVEGRTDTQYF. V and J are TRBV5-5 and TRBJ2-3; tentatively, D is TRBD2 (5 bases). The germline gives CDR1 SGHKS, CDR2 YYEKEE (reference sequence). The CDR3 is made up of 15 amino acids. V was cut by 0 bases and J by 3 bases, with 11 bases left in between.

On this clone: At one end the junction does not follow the germline gene, possibly because of a read error. The chain couples TRBV2 to TRBJ1-1; D uncertain. The CDR3 consists of 12 residues. CDR1 SNHLY and CDR2 FYNNEI come from the germline V gene. CDR3 DNA: TGTGCCAGCTGTGACCTCGGGGCTGAAGCTTTCTTT. Its protein is CASCDLGAEAFF.

CDR3 region: CASSDPSFRQGTEAFF. CDR3 bases: TGTGCCAGCAGCGACCCTTCATTTAGACAGGGAACTGAAGCTTTCTTT. V and J are TRBV2 and TRBJ1-1, with 7 nucleotides matching TRBD1. The junction had 15 bases not matched to a gene; V was cut back by 6 bases and J by 5 bases. The CDR3 spans 16 residues. The germline gives CDR1 SNHLY, CDR2 FYNNEI. Variable domain in full (rest from reference TRBV2 and TRBJ1-1): EPEVTQTPSHQVTQMGQEVILRCVPISNHLYFYWYRQILGQKVEFLVSFYNNEISEKSEIFDDQFSVERPDGSNFTLKIRSTKLEDSAMYFCASSDPSFRQGTEAFFGQGTRLTVV.

The rearrangement links TRBV9 to TRBJ1-3, with TRBD1 as a possible D gene (5 bases). CDR1 is SGDLS and CDR2 is YYNGEE in the germline V gene. The CDR3 runs 16 residues. Trimming took 0 bases from V and 0 from J, leaving 10 bases between them. The CDR3 is CASSVEGSFSGNTIYF. As DNA, the CDR3 is TGTGCCAGCAGCGTAGAGGGGTCCTTCTCTGGAAACACCATATATTTT.

With regard to this clone: The same CDR3 can be traced to other DNA sequences in this sample. The chain has TRBV5-1 and TRBJ1-2, with D unclear. Between the trimmed V and J ends, which lost 0 bases and 5 bases, there was a span of 5 bases. CDR1 is SGHRS and CDR2 is YFSETQ in the germline V gene. This CDR3 is 12 amino acids long. The CDR3 region has the DNA TGCGCCAGCAGCTTGGATCGGTATGGCTACACCTTC. It yields the protein CASSLDRYGYTF.

The count of this clone is one. V is TRBV30 and J is TRBJ2-6; D unclear. CDR1 is GTSNPN and CDR2 is SVGIG in the germline V gene (reference sequence). V was shortened by 0 bases and J by 4 bases, with 7 bases between the two germline ends. This CDR3 contains 14 residues. The CDR3: CAWSVTMGANVLTF. CDR3 nucleotides: TGTGCCTGGAGTGTAACAATGGGGGCCAACGTCCTGACTTTC.

This chain joins TRBV2 and TRBJ2-1; 7 bases align to TRBD2. V gave up 5 bases and J gave up 6 bases; unmatched junction bases: 4. The CDR3 consists of 13 residues. Germline V lookup: CDR1 SNHLY, CDR2 FYNNEI. The CDR3 sequence is CASSIAGFNEQFF. The CDR3 bases are TGTGCCAGCAGTATAGCGGGCTTCAATGAGCAGTTCTTC.

The V and J genes are TRBV5-1 and TRBJ1-4; no firm D call. Germline V CDR1 and CDR2: SGHRS, YFSETQ. V lost 2 bases, J lost 3 bases, and 8 bases lay in between. This CDR3 has 14 residues. The DNA for the CDR3 is TGCGCCAGCAGCTTTGGCGGATCTAATGAAAAACTGTTTTTT. Translating gives CASSFGGSNEKLFF.

J is TRBJ1-2 and V is TRBV28, with TRBD1 matching over 9 bases. The CDR3 covers 14 residues. The junction had 10 bases not matched to a gene; V was cut back by 6 bases and J by 8 bases. Germline-derived CDR1 and CDR2 are MDHEN and SYDVKM. CDR3: CASSRGTGRGGYTF. CDR3 sequence (DNA): TGTGCCAGCAGCCGCGGGACAGGGCGAGGAGGCTACACCTTC.

The rearrangement uses TRBV9 and TRBJ2-6; D remains ambiguous. This CDR3 spans 15 amino acids. The V gene's germline CDR1 is SGDLS and CDR2 YYNGEE. Trimming pared 5 bases from V and 0 bases from J, leaving 9 bases between. CDR3 protein: CASRTPRSGANVLTF. In DNA form, the CDR3 reads TGTGCCAGCAGAACCCCCCGCTCTGGGGCCAACGTCCTGACTTTC. Supplemented by reference TRBV9 and TRBJ2-6, the full variable domain reads DSGVTQTPKHLITATGQRVTLRCSPRSGDLSVYWYQQSLDQGLQFLIQYYNGEERAKGNILERFSAQQFPDLHSELNLSSLELGDSALYFCASRTPRSGANVLTFGAGSRLTVL.

The V and J genes are TRBV4-2 and TRBJ1-3; no clear D. Germline values: CDR1 LGHNA, CDR2 YNFKEQ. The CDR3 consists of 17 residues. Between the trimmed V and J ends, which lost 0 bases and 0 bases, there was a span of 12 bases. CDR3 sequence (DNA): TGTGCCAGCAGCCAAGATCTTCAAGGGAGCTCTGGAAACACCATATATTTT. It specifies CASSQDLQGSSGNTIYF.

The chain uses TRBV11-2 and TRBJ1-1; possible D gene TRBD1, 5 bases. This CDR3 is 14 amino acids long. Germline CDR1 is SGHAT and CDR2 is FQNNGV. V was cut by 6 bases and J by 1 base, with 12 bases left in between. The CDR3 DNA sequence: TGTGCCAGCAGTCGGGACTGGAAGAACACTGAAGCTTTCTTT. Translated: CASSRDWKNTEAFF. The variable domain in full, completed from reference TRBV11-2 and TRBJ1-1, reads EAGVAQSPRYKIIEKRQSVAFWCNPISGHATLYWYQQILGQGPKLLIQFQNNGVVDDSQLPKDRFSAERLKGVDSTLKIQPAKLEDSAVYLCASSRDWKNTEAFFGQGTRLTVV.